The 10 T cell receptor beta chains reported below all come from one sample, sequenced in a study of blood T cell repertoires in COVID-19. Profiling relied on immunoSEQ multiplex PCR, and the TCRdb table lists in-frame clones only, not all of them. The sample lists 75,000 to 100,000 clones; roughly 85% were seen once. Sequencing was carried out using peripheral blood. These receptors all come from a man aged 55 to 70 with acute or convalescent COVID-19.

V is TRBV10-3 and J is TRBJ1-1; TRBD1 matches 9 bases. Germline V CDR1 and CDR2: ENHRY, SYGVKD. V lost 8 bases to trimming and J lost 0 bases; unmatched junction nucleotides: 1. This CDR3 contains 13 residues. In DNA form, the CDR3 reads TGTGCCATCGGACAGGGGCTGAACACTGAAGCTTTCTTT. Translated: CAIGQGLNTEAFF.

As DNA, the CDR3 is TGCGCCAGCAGACCCAGGGGGAACACTGAAGCTTTCTTT. Its protein is CASRPRGNTEAFF. This chain uses TRBV5-1 with TRBJ1-1; a weak D match, TRBD1 (6 bases). The germline V and J ends were trimmed by 5 bases and 1 base, with 9 bases remaining between them. The CDR3 is made up of 13 amino acids. Germline-derived CDR1 and CDR2 are SGHRS and YFSETQ.

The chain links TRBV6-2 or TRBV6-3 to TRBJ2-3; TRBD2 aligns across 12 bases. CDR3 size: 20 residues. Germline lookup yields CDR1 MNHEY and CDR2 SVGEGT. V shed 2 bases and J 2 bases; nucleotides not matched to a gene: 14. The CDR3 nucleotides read TGTGCCAGCAGTTACCCCGGACTAGCGGGGCATTACCAGTTCACAGATACGCAGTATTTT. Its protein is CASSYPGLAGHYQFTDTQYF.

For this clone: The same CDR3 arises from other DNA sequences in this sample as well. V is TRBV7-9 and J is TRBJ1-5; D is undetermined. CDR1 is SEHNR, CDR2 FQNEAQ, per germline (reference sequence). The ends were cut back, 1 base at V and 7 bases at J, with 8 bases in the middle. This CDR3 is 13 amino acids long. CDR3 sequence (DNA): TGTGCCAGCAGCTTAGATGAGGCGCAGCCCCAGCATTTT. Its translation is CASSLDEAQPQHF.

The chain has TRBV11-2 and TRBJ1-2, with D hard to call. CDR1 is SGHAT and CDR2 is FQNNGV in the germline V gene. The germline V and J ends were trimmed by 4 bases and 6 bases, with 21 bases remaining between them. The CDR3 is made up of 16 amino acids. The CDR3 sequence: CASSWGAGSSENGYTF. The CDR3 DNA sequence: TGTGCCAGCAGCTGGGGAGCAGGCAGTAGTGAAAATGGCTACACCTTC.

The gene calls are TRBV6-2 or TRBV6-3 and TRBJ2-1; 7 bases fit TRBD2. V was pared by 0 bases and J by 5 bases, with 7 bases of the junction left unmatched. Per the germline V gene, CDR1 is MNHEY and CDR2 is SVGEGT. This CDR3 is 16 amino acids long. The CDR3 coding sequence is TGTGCCAGCAGTTACTCGAGGGCTAGCGGAAACAATGAGCAGTTCTTC. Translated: CASSYSRASGNNEQFF.

CDR3 coding DNA: TGTGCCAGCAGCCTAATGGGGCAGGGATACACTGAAGCTTTCTTT. Its protein product is CASSLMGQGYTEAFF. The V call is TRBV11-2, the J call TRBJ1-1; tentatively, D is TRBD1 (5 bases). The CDR3 has 15 amino acids. Germline V gene sequence: CDR1 SGHAT, CDR2 FQNNGV. Deletions cut 5 bases from V and 3 bases from J, with 16 bases between.

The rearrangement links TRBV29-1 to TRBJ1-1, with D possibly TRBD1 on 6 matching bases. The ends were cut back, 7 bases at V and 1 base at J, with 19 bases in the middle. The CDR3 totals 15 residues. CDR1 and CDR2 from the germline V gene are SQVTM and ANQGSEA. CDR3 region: CSASGGGRGNTEAFF. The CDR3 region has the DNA TGCAGCGCCTCAGGCGGGGGCCGCGGGAACACTGAAGCTTTCTTT.

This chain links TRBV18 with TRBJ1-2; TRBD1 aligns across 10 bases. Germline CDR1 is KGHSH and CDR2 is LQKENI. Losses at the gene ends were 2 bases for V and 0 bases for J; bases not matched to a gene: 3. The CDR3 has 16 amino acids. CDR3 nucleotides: TGTGCCAGCTCACCAAGGACAGGGGGTTCTAACTATGGCTACACCTTC. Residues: CASSPRTGGSNYGYTF.

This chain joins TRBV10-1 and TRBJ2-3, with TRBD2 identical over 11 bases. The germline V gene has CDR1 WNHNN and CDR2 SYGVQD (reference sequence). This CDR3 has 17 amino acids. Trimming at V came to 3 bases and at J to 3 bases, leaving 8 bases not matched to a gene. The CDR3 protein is CASSDPPGTSGTDTQYF. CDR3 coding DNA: TGCGCCAGCAGTGACCCTCCCGGGACTAGCGGTACAGATACGCAGTATTTT.